Sequencing of this T cell receptor beta chain was carried out in a study of blood T cell repertoires in COVID-19. CDR1 is KGHSH, CDR2 LQKENI, per germline. Trimming shortened V by 6 bases and J by 3 bases, and 12 bases separated the two germline ends. This CDR3 has 14 residues. Assay used: immunoSEQ multiplex PCR; TCRdb lists only in-frame clones, some missing. The table shows over 150,000 clones, with more than 85% occurring only once. The clonotype comes from a man in his fifties or sixties with acute or convalescent COVID-19. This chain uses TRBV18 with TRBJ2-4, with a weak D call TRBD1 (5 bases). The sample comprised peripheral blood. This chain's CDR3 is CASSEQAGKNIQYF. CDR3 DNA: TGTGCCAGCTCGGAACAGGCTGGCAAAAACATTCAGTACTTC. Based on the CDR3 plus reference TRBV18 and TRBJ2-4, the full variable domain is NAGVMQNPRHLVRRRGQEARLRCSPMKGHSHVYWYRQLPEEGLKFMVYLQKENIIDESGMPKERFSAEFPKEGPSILRIQQVVRGDSAAYFCASSEQAGKNIQYFGAGTRLSVL.